This passage covers 20 T cell receptor beta chains from one sample sequenced in a study of patients and donors after allogeneic stem cell transplantation. One entry per CDR3 protein, called by TCRdb with MiXCR from the RT-PCR reads. The sample holds about 960,000 distinct CDR3 sequences, more than 15% seen once. The sequencing input was blood, either unsorted or a sorted T cell fraction (not recorded which). The receptor source for this set is a human donor who was either an allogeneic HSCT recipient or a stem cell or donor lymphocyte infusion donor (not recorded which). It is not recorded whose cells these are; they may come from a transplant donor.

This sequence joins TRBV6-1 and TRBJ1-1; D is unclear. Trimming removed 4 bases from V and 0 bases from J, with 6 bases in between. The germline V gene has CDR1 MNHNS and CDR2 SASEGT. CDR3 size: 13 residues. The CDR3 sequence is CASSAVLNTEAFF. The CDR3 bases are TGTGCCAGCAGTGCGGTGTTGAACACTGAAGCTTTCTTT.

The chain joins TRBV19 to TRBJ1-1; D not certain. V was shortened by 7 bases and J by 3 bases, with 9 bases between the two germline ends. The CDR3 is 12 amino acids. Germline V CDR1 and CDR2: LNHDA, SQIVND (reference sequence). The CDR3 here is CASKRGYTEAFF. For the CDR3, the DNA is TGTGCCAGTAAACGGGGATACACTGAAGCTTTCTTT.

This clonotype turned up a few times. This chain connects TRBV7-2 to TRBJ1-6; D may be TRBD1 (6 bases). The CDR3 contains 17 residues. The V end was cut by 3 bases, the J end by 9 bases, with 21 bases between. CDR1 is SGHTA, CDR2 FQGNSA, per germline. The CDR3 is CASSFRGSRGGVSPLHF. CDR3 sequence (DNA): TGTGCCAGCAGCTTTAGAGGGAGTAGGGGGGGCGTTTCACCCCTCCACTTT.

In its sample, this clonotype was seen a few times. The chain links TRBV11-2 to TRBJ2-1; tentative D call: TRBD1 (6 bases). The CDR3 consists of 17 residues. V lost 5 bases to trimming and J lost 1 base, with 18 bases between them. Germline V CDR1 and CDR2: SGHAT, FQNNGV. The CDR3 protein is CASSRLRTADSYNEQFF. CDR3 DNA sequence: TGTGCCAGCAGCCGCCTTAGGACAGCCGATTCCTACAATGAGCAGTTCTTC.

A few counts support this clonotype. V and J are TRBV10-3 and TRBJ1-2, with D perhaps matching TRBD1 (6 bases). V gave up 3 bases and J gave up 4 bases, with 9 bases separating them. The CDR3 contains 13 residues. Germline V gives CDR1 ENHRY, CDR2 SYGVKD. CDR3 coding DNA: TGTGCCATCAGTGACAGGGGTTCCTATGGCTACACCTTC. It translates to CAISDRGSYGYTF.

This clonotype has only a few counts. The V call is TRBV7-2, the J call TRBJ1-1; the match to TRBD1 covers 9 bases. Trimming removed 5 bases from V and 4 bases from J; junction bases left unmatched: 5. CDR3 length: 14 amino acids. Germline V gene lookup returns CDR1 SGHTA and CDR2 FQGNSA. DNA of the CDR3: TGTGCCAGCAGCCAGGACAGGGGCAGCACTGAAGCTTTCTTT. Translation: CASSQDRGSTEAFF. Filled out from reference TRBV7-2 and TRBJ1-1, the complete variable domain reads GAGVSQSPSNKVTEKGKDVELRCDPISGHTALYWYRQSLGQGLEFLIYFQGNSAPDKSGLPSDRFSAERTGGSVSTLTIQRTQQEDSAVYLCASSQDRGSTEAFFGQGTRLTVV.

This clonotype is a singleton in its sample. The V call is TRBV5-8, the J call TRBJ2-5; the D gene is possibly TRBD1 (6 bases). This CDR3 is built from 15 residues. V lost 1 base and J 1 base, leaving 11 bases between the germline ends. CDR1 SGHTS and CDR2 YDEGEE come from the germline V gene. CDR3 protein: CASSLLRQAQETQYF. The CDR3 nucleotides read TGTGCCAGCAGCTTGTTAAGACAGGCCCAAGAGACCCAGTACTTC. Drawing the rest from reference TRBV5-8 and TRBJ2-5, the complete variable domain is EAGVTQSPTHLIKTRGQQATLRCSPISGHTSVYWYQQALGLGLQFLLWYDEGEERNRGNFPPRFSGRQFPNYSSELNVNALELEDSALYLCASSLLRQAQETQYFGPGTRLLVL.

J is TRBJ2-7 and V is TRBV27, with D perhaps matching TRBD2 (6 bases). Germline values: CDR1 MNHEY, CDR2 SMNVEV (reference sequence). CDR3 size: 16 residues. V lost 6 bases and J 4 bases, leaving 22 bases between the germline ends. In DNA form, the CDR3 reads TGTGCCAGCAGGCTTCTTTCCGGGACTCCCCTATACGAGCAGTACTTC. It yields the protein CASRLLSGTPLYEQYF.

The genes are TRBV20-1 and TRBJ2-5; 7 bases match TRBD2. J gave up 3 bases and V 0 bases, and 7 bases lay outside the gene matches. The germline CDR1 and CDR2 sequences are DFQATT and SNEGSKA (reference sequence). This CDR3 has 15 residues. This CDR3 is CSARDPAAGKETQYF. The CDR3 DNA is TGCAGTGCTAGAGATCCCGCAGCGGGGAAAGAGACCCAGTACTTC.

This clonotype has a handful of counts. V usage is TRBV10-3 and J usage is TRBJ2-7; D gene ambiguous. The V gene's germline CDR1 is ENHRY and CDR2 SYGVKD. This CDR3 comprises 12 residues. Trimming cost V 7 bases and J 4 bases, with 11 bases left between them. The CDR3 reads CAIKGNGYEQYF. The CDR3 region has the DNA TGTGCCATCAAAGGAAACGGTTACGAGCAGTACTTC.

A few counts support this clonotype. The chain uses TRBV7-3 and TRBJ2-1; 14 positions agree with TRBD2. The germline V gene encodes CDR1 SGHTA and CDR2 FQGTGA. This CDR3 has 16 residues. The ends lost 5 bases at V and 8 bases at J; junction bases unmatched: 8. The CDR3 sequence is CASSAGLAGGRDEQFF. The DNA of the CDR3 is TGTGCCAGCAGCGCCGGACTAGCGGGGGGTCGCGATGAGCAGTTCTTC. The variable domain in full, completed from reference TRBV7-3 and TRBJ2-1, reads GAGVSQTPSNKVTEKGKYVELRCDPISGHTALYWYRQSLGQGPEFLIYFQGTGAADDSGLPNDRFFAVRPEGSVSTLKIQRTERGDSAVYLCASSAGLAGGRDEQFFGPGTRLTVL.

The J gene is TRBJ1-2, the V gene TRBV29-1, with D perhaps TRBD1 (5 bases). CDR3 length: 12 residues. V gave up 2 bases and J gave up 7 bases, with 11 bases separating them. Germline CDR1 and CDR2: SQVTM and ANQGSEA. The CDR3 loop is CSVERGSGGYTF. For the CDR3, the DNA is TGCAGCGTTGAACGGGGGAGTGGTGGCTACACCTTC.

This clonotype was seen more than once but under ten times. One end of the junction fails to match germline, which may point to a read error. This chain joins TRBV12-3 or TRBV12-4 and TRBJ2-1, with a weak D call TRBD2 (6 bases). CDR3 length: 15 residues. This chain's CDR3 is CASSRLGLAYKEQFF. The CDR3 region has the DNA TGTGCCAGCAGTCGGCTGGGACTCGCCTACAAGGAGCAGTTCTTC.

V and J are TRBV10-3 and TRBJ1-3, with TRBD1 matching over 9 bases. The CDR3 has 14 residues. The V gene's germline CDR1 is ENHRY and CDR2 SYGVKD. Trimming at V came to 8 bases and at J to 8 bases, leaving 10 bases not matched to a gene. This chain's CDR3 is CAIARWDREDTIYF. Here the CDR3 DNA reads TGTGCCATCGCCCGGTGGGACAGGGAGGACACCATATATTTT.

This clonotype has a single count. The rearrangement uses TRBV14 and TRBJ1-2, with D hard to call. Trimming removed 0 bases from V and 7 bases from J, with 12 bases in between. The CDR3 is 14 residues long. Germline-derived CDR1 and CDR2 are SGHDN and FVKESK. CDR3 residues: CASSQEEGVGGYTF. DNA of the CDR3: TGTGCCAGCAGCCAAGAAGAGGGTGTGGGTGGCTACACCTTC.

Written as DNA, the CDR3 is TGTGCCAGCAGTTCCCCGAAGGGTTACAATGAGCAGTTCTTC. This codes for CASSSPKGYNEQFF. The rearrangement uses TRBV12-3 or TRBV12-4 and TRBJ2-1; D uncertain. This CDR3 is 14 amino acids long. V was shortened by 4 bases and J by 4 bases, with 11 bases between the two germline ends.

This clonotype was counted between two and nine times. The chain combines TRBV20-1 with TRBJ2-7; D unresolved. Between the trimmed V and J ends, which lost 2 bases and 7 bases, there was a span of 12 bases. CDR3 length: 12 residues. Germline V gene sequence: CDR1 DFQATT, CDR2 SNEGSKA (reference sequence). The CDR3 nucleotides read TGCAGTGCTAGACCCAACCAGTGGGAGCAGTACTTC. It specifies CSARPNQWEQYF.

The chain is built from TRBV3-1 and TRBJ1-3, with no clear D. Germline assignment: CDR1 LGHDT and CDR2 YNNKEL (reference sequence). Trimming removed 6 bases at V and 4 bases at J, with 7 bases between. The CDR3 contains 12 residues. The CDR3 loop is CASRTGGNTIYF. In DNA, the CDR3 is TGTGCCAGCAGGACTGGAGGAAACACCATATATTTT. Based on the CDR3 plus reference TRBV3-1 and TRBJ1-3, the full variable domain is DTAVSQTPKYLVTQMGNDKSIKCEQNLGHDTMYWYKQDSKKFLKIMFSYNNKELIINETVPNRFSPKSPDKAHLNLHINSLELGDSAVYFCASRTGGNTIYFGEGSWLTVV.

Remarks on this clonotype: This may arise from a read error, as a much more abundant clone is one base away. The V call is TRBV2, the J call TRBJ1-1; TRBD1 agrees at 10 bases. Losses at the gene ends were 6 bases for V and 4 bases for J; bases not matched to a gene: 2. Looked up from germline, CDR1 is SNHLY and CDR2 is FYNNEI. The CDR3 has 13 residues. CDR3 nucleotide sequence: TGTGCCAGCAGGGGGACAGGGGTCACTGAAGCTTTCTTT. The encoded protein is CASRGTGVTEAFF.

This clonotype turned up a few times. The gene calls are TRBV24-1 and TRBJ2-3; TRBD1 matches at 8 bases. V gave up 9 bases and J gave up 0 bases; unmatched junction bases: 4. This CDR3 spans 14 amino acids. Germline CDR1 is KGHDR and CDR2 is SFDVKD. As DNA, the CDR3 is TGTGCCACCTCCGGGACAGGAAGCACAGATACGCAGTATTTT. It translates to CATSGTGSTDTQYF.